This passage covers 22 T cell receptor beta chains from one sample sequenced in a study of identical twins. TCRdb re-analysed the 5' RACE reads in MiXCR, keeping a single row per CDR3 protein. The sample shows around 220,000 distinct CDR3 sequences, about 10% of them seen only once. Sequencing was performed on memory T cells sorted from blood. All receptors come from a man aged 50-60 years in good health.

This clonotype was seen repeatedly, ten times or more. The chain recombines TRBV7-6 with TRBJ2-2; D is perhaps TRBD2 (5 bases). V lost 3 bases and J lost 7, with 15 bases in between. The CDR3 sequence is 15 residues long. CDR1 is SGHVS and CDR2 is FNYEAQ in the germline V gene. CDR3 sequence: CASSLNAIRGGELFF. The CDR3, as DNA: TGTGCCAGCAGCTTGAATGCAATACGGGGCGGGGAGCTGTTTTTT. The full variable domain, its missing parts supplied by reference TRBV7-6 and TRBJ2-2, is GAGVSQSPRYKVTKRGQDVALRCDPISGHVSLYWYRQALGQGPEFLTYFNYEAQQDKSGLPNDRFSAERPEGSISTLTIQRTEQRDSAMYRCASSLNAIRGGELFFGEGSRLTVL.

The table lists this clonotype with a few counts. V is TRBV6-1 and J is TRBJ2-2; TRBD2 aligns across 10 bases. Trimming at V came to 7 bases and at J to 3 bases, leaving 8 bases not matched to a gene. Germline values: CDR1 MNHNS, CDR2 SASEGT. This CDR3 is 16 amino acids long. This chain's CDR3 is CASKNGGLADTGELFF. The CDR3 DNA reads as TGTGCCAGCAAGAACGGAGGACTAGCGGACACCGGGGAGCTGTTTTTT.

In regard to this clonotype: Just one base apart from a much larger clone, this may be a read error. The chain joins TRBV25-1 to TRBJ1-1; the D is unclear. The ends were cut back, 6 bases at V and 1 base at J, with 9 bases in the middle. This CDR3 is 13 amino acids long. Germline V gene sequence: CDR1 MGHDK, CDR2 SYGVNS. Written as DNA, the CDR3 is TGTGCCAGCAGCTCGGTGGGGAACACTGAAGCTTTCTTT. Protein sequence: CASSSVGNTEAFF.

Many counts were recorded for this clonotype. The gene calls are TRBV7-6 and TRBJ2-1, with D hard to call. Germline V gives CDR1 SGHVS, CDR2 FNYEAQ. CDR3 length equals 13 residues. Trimming left V 5 bases short and J 6 bases short, with 11 bases between. The CDR3 DNA reads as TGTGCCAGCAGCCTAATTTGGGGCAATGAGCAGTTCTTC. It translates to CASSLIWGNEQFF.

This clonotype was recorded a few times. The conserved closing phenylalanine or tryptophan is absent in this CDR3, likely reflecting a read error. No DNA is shown, since the ends of the CDR3 on it are uncertain; the CDR3 is the one TCRdb lists. The chain is built from TRBV18 and TRBJ2-2; TRBD1, the table's D call, lacks a check against the DNA. The CDR3 spans 18 residues, counting both ends. CDR1 and CDR2 (germline): KGHSH, LQKENI. This CDR3 reads CASSPPRRTENTGELFFS.

The chain combines TRBV12-3 or TRBV12-4 with TRBJ2-7; unclear D gene. Trimming cost V 6 bases and J 7 bases, with 25 bases left between them. The CDR3 loop spans 16 amino acids. CDR3 residues: CASSSLVSYQRREQYF. CDR3 nucleotides: TGTGCCAGCAGCTCCCTTGTGAGCTACCAACGGCGGGAGCAGTACTTC.

CDR3 residues: CASSSGPGLAGGMQYF. CDR3 coding DNA: TGCGCCAGCAGCTCGGGACCCGGACTAGCGGGAGGTATGCAGTACTTC. The gene calls are TRBV5-1 and TRBJ2-7; 14 bases are shared with TRBD2. Germline V gene data show CDR1 as SGHRS and CDR2 as YFSETQ. This CDR3 contains 16 residues. With 3 bases clipped from V and 9 bases from J, the junction kept 11 bases outside the gene matches. Based on the CDR3 plus reference TRBV5-1 and TRBJ2-7, the full variable domain is KAGVTQTPRYLIKTRGQQVTLSCSPISGHRSVSWYQQTPGQGLQFLFEYFSETQRNKGNFPGRFSGRQFSNSRSEMNVSTLELGDSALYLCASSSGPGLAGGMQYFGPGTRLTVT.

This clonotype showed up just once. The gene calls are TRBV9 and TRBJ2-1, with 10 positions matching TRBD2. Germline V gene data show CDR1 as SGDLS and CDR2 as YYNGEE. CDR3 size: 16 residues. The V segment lost 0 bases and the J segment 8 bases; nucleotides outside the gene matches: 8. Here the CDR3 reads CASSVDPSGSGYEQFF. The CDR3 nucleotides are TGTGCCAGCAGCGTAGATCCTAGCGGGAGTGGTTATGAGCAGTTCTTC. Full variable domain (rest looked up from reference TRBV9 and TRBJ2-1): DSGVTQTPKHLITATGQRVTLRCSPRSGDLSVYWYQQSLDQGLQFLIQYYNGEERAKGNILERFSAQQFPDLHSELNLSSLELGDSALYFCASSVDPSGSGYEQFFGPGTRLTVL.

This chain connects TRBV12-3 or TRBV12-4 to TRBJ2-1; 8 bases fit TRBD1. This CDR3 comprises 13 residues. V was clipped by 6 bases and J by 5 bases; unmatched bases: 3. DNA of the CDR3: TGTGCCAGCAGGGACAGGGAGCACAATGAGCAGTTCTTC. It yields the protein CASRDREHNEQFF.

This clonotype is labeled medium-sized (0.01 to 0.1%). This rearrangement joins TRBV12-3 or TRBV12-4 to TRBJ2-7; 7 nucleotides align to TRBD1. Unmatched junction bases numbered 3, after V lost 6 bases and J lost 4 bases. The CDR3 spans 12 residues. This chain's CDR3 is CASSPGQYEQYF. DNA for the CDR3: TGTGCCAGCAGCCCGGGACAGTACGAGCAGTACTTC.

This clonotype was seen ten or more times. The V gene is TRBV20-1, the J gene TRBJ1-5; D unclear. With 6 bases removed from V and 3 bases from J, the gap between germline ends came to 12 bases. In germline, CDR1 is DFQATT, CDR2 SNEGSKA (reference sequence). The CDR3 length is 13 residues. The CDR3 DNA is TGCAGTGCCGGGGAAGGAGTCAATCAGCCCCAGCATTTT. Its protein product is CSAGEGVNQPQHF.

Ten or more counts support this clonotype. J is TRBJ1-5 and V is TRBV29-1; TRBD1 matches 10 bases. Germline CDR1 is SQVTM and CDR2 is ANQGSEA. V shed 6 bases, J shed 7 bases, and the junction held 9 bases outside the gene matches. This CDR3 region has 14 residues. The CDR3 is CSVCVGTGDQPQHF. CDR3 coding DNA: TGCAGCGTCTGCGTTGGGACAGGGGACCAGCCCCAGCATTTT. The full variable domain, in which reference TRBV29-1 and TRBJ1-5 provide the parts outside the CDR3, is SAVISQKPSRDICQRGTSLTIQCQVDSQVTMMFWYRQQPGQSLTLIATANQGSEATYESGFVIDKFPISRPNLTFSTLTVSNMSPEDSSIYLCSVCVGTGDQPQHFGDGTRLSIL.

This clonotype was observed a handful of times. This sequence joins TRBV7-6 and TRBJ1-1; 10 positions agree with TRBD1. The V gene end was trimmed by 11 bases and the J gene end by 4 bases; junction bases not matched to a gene: 10. The CDR3 sequence is 14 residues long. The germline CDR1 and CDR2 sequences are SGHVS and FNYEAQ. The CDR3 sequence is CAGGTGALATEAFF. The CDR3, as DNA: TGTGCCGGGGGGACAGGGGCTCTAGCCACTGAAGCTTTCTTT. Looking up the rest from reference TRBV7-6 and TRBJ1-1 gives the full variable domain: GAGVSQSPRYKVTKRGQDVALRCDPISGHVSLYWYRQALGQGPEFLTYFNYEAQQDKSGLPNDRFSAERPEGSISTLTIQRTEQRDSAMYRCAGGTGALATEAFFGQGTRLTVV.

The J gene is TRBJ2-5, the V gene TRBV4-2, with 15 bases lining up with TRBD2. CDR1 and CDR2 (germline): LGHNA, YNFKEQ. The CDR3 has 17 amino acids. Unmatched junction bases numbered 3, after V lost 4 bases and J lost 0 bases. CDR3 nucleotide sequence: TGTGCCAGCAGCCTAGGGACTAGCGGGAGGTACCAAGAGACCCAGTACTTC. This translates into CASSLGTSGRYQETQYF.

This clonotype was detected ten times or more. This chain joins TRBV2 and TRBJ1-5; no definite D call. The germline V gene has CDR1 SNHLY and CDR2 FYNNEI. Trimming cost V 3 bases and J 3 bases, with 6 bases left between them. The CDR3 spans 13 residues. DNA of the CDR3: TGTGCCAGCAGTGATGGGCTCAATCAGCCCCAGCATTTT. This sequence encodes CASSDGLNQPQHF.

The table lists this clonotype with many counts. The chain joins TRBV4-3 to TRBJ2-1; tentatively, D is TRBD2 (5 bases). The V gene's germline CDR1 is LGHNA and CDR2 YSLEER. Between the trimmed V and J ends, which lost 4 bases and 3 bases, there was a span of 16 bases. The CDR3 consists of 16 residues. The CDR3 DNA reads TGCGCCAGCAGCCCTTTAGCGTCTATGATCTACAATGAGCAGTTCTTC. Translated, it gives CASSPLASMIYNEQFF.

There are many counts of this clonotype. The chain links TRBV20-1 to TRBJ2-2; D ambiguous. The CDR3 spans 16 residues. The germline gives CDR1 DFQATT, CDR2 SNEGSKA (reference sequence). Trimming shortened V by 0 bases and J by 0 bases, and 11 bases separated the two germline ends. The CDR3 reads CSARDYRAANTGELFF. The CDR3 DNA sequence: TGCAGTGCTAGAGATTATCGCGCAGCGAACACCGGGGAGCTGTTTTTT.

In this sample, this clonotype turned up a few times. The chain is built from TRBV15 and TRBJ2-3; no definite D call. The CDR3 consists of 16 residues. Germline V gene data show CDR1 as LNHNV and CDR2 as YYDKDF (reference sequence). V lost 0 bases and J lost 1, with 11 bases in between. CDR3 region: CATSRDLGRGTDTQYF. CDR3 nucleotide sequence: TGTGCCACCAGCAGAGATCTGGGTAGGGGCACAGATACGCAGTATTTT.

This clonotype was detected many times. The chain carries TRBV7-2 and TRBJ2-5; D remains ambiguous. Germline lookup yields CDR1 SGHTA and CDR2 FQGNSA. Trimming left V 1 base short and J 5 bases short, with 8 bases between. The CDR3 extends over 13 amino acids. This chain's CDR3 is CASSLGRAETQYF. The CDR3 coding sequence is TGTGCCAGCAGCTTAGGTCGGGCCGAGACCCAGTACTTC.

This clonotype was counted many times. The rearrangement links TRBV12-3 or TRBV12-4 to TRBJ1-2, with D unclear. The CDR3 length is 13 residues. Trimming stripped 6 bases from V and 3 bases from J, with 11 bases between. CDR3 protein: CASRRLEDYGYTF. The CDR3 bases are TGTGCCAGCAGGCGACTGGAAGACTATGGCTACACCTTC.

This clonotype was found many times. The chain employs TRBV5-1 and TRBJ2-6; D ambiguous. Germline-derived CDR1 and CDR2 are SGHRS and YFSETQ. Trimming removed 2 bases at V and 0 bases at J, with 9 bases between. The CDR3 runs 16 residues. CDR3 coding DNA: TGCGCCAGCAGCTTTACACCCGGCTCTGGGGCCAACGTCCTGACTTTC. Translation: CASSFTPGSGANVLTF. Full variable domain (missing parts from reference TRBV5-1 and TRBJ2-6): KAGVTQTPRYLIKTRGQQVTLSCSPISGHRSVSWYQQTPGQGLQFLFEYFSETQRNKGNFPGRFSGRQFSNSRSEMNVSTLELGDSALYLCASSFTPGSGANVLTFGAGSRLTVL.

V usage is TRBV10-2 and J usage is TRBJ2-2, with a tentative D call TRBD2 (5 bases). The CDR3 extends over 12 amino acids. V was clipped by 8 bases and J by 5 bases, with 9 bases between them. Germline loops: CDR1 WSHSY, CDR2 SAAADI. For the CDR3, the DNA is TGCGCCAGCGGACTGGGAACCGGGGAGCTGTTTTTT. Its protein is CASGLGTGELFF.